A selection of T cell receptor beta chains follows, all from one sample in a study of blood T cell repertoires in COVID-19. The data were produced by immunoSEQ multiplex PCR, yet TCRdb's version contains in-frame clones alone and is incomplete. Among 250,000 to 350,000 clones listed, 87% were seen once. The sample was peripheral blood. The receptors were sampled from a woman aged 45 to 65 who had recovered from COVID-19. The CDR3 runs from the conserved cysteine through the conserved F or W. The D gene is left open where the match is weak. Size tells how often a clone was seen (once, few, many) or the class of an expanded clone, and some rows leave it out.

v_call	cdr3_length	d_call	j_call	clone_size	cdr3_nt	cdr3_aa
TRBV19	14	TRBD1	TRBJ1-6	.	TGTGCCAGTACCGTCGACAGGGGTGTCTCACCCCTCCACTTT	CASTVDRGVSPLHF
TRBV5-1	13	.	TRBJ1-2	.	TGCGCCAGCCGTGGAGAGGATTACTATGGCTACACCTTC	CASRGEDYYGYTF
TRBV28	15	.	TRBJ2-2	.	TGTGCCAGCTTGGGGGCCGCGGCGAACACCGGGGAGCTGTTTTTT	CASLGAAANTGELFF
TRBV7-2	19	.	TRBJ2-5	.	TGTGCCAGCACCCTTATAACCTCCCTAATGGGCAGGGTTGGTGAGACCCAGTACTTC	CASTLITSLMGRVGETQYF
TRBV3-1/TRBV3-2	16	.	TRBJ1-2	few	TGTGCCAGCAGCCGGGGGGTCAGCCAAGTCGAATATGGCTACACCTTC	CASSRGVSQVEYGYTF
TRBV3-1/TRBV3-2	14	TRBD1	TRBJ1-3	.	TGTGCCAGCAGCCAAGAAACAGGGGGGAACACCATATATTTT	CASSQETGGNTIYF
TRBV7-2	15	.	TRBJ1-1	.	TGTGCCAGCAGCTTAGCGCGAGGGGGAATCGTTGAAGCTTTCTTT	CASSLARGGIVEAFF
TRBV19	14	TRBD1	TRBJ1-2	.	TGTGCCAGTACCTCATCGGACAGGGTATATGGCTACACCTTC	CASTSSDRVYGYTF
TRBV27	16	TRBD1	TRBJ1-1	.	TGTGCCAGCAGGCCAGACGCCGGGACAGGGAAGACTGAAGCTTTCTTT	CASRPDAGTGKTEAFF
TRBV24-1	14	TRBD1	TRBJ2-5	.	TGTGCCACCGGACTTACAGGGGGCGGAGAGACCCAGTACTTC	CATGLTGGGETQYF
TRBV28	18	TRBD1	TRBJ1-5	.	TGTGCCAGCAGTTACCGGACGGGACAGGGAATCTTCAATCAGCCCCAGCATTTT	CASSYRTGQGIFNQPQHF
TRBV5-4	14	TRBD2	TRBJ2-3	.	TGTGCCAGCAGCCGAAGCGGGAGGAGCGATACGCAGTATTTT	CASSRSGRSDTQYF
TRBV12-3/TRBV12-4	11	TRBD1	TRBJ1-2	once	TGTGCCAGCAGTCACAGGGGGAACAGGACCTTC	CASSHRGNRTF
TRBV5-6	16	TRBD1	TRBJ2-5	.	TGTGCCAGCAGCCCCACGGCAGGGGGTATTGGAGAGACCCAGTACTTC	CASSPTAGGIGETQYF
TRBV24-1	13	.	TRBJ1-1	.	TGTGCCACCAGTTCACCTCTGGGCGCTGAAGCTTTCTTT	CATSSPLGAEAFF
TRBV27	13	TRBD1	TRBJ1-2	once	TGTGCCAGCAGTACAGGACAGGGAGGCGGCTACACCTTC	CASSTGQGGGYTF
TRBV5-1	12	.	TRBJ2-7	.	TGCGCCAGCAGCTTGGGACGGGACGAGCAGTACTTC	CASSLGRDEQYF
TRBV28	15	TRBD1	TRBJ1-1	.	TGTGCCAGCAGCCATTCGGGACAGGGGAACACTGAAGCTTTCTTT	CASSHSGQGNTEAFF
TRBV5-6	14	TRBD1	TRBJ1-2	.	TGTGCCAGCAGCCTGGACAGGGGGATAGGTGGCTACACCTTC	CASSLDRGIGGYTF
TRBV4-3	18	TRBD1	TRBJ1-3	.	TGCGCCAGCAGCCTGATTTTGGATTGGGACAGGGATGGAAACACCATATATTTT	CASSLILDWDRDGNTIYF
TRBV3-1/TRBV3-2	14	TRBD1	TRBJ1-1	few	TGTGCCAGCAGCCAAGATTACAGGGGAACTGAAGCTTTCTTT	CASSQDYRGTEAFF
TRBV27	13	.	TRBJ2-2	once	TGTGCCAGCAGTTTATACACCCCCGGGGAGCTGTTTTTT	CASSLYTPGELFF
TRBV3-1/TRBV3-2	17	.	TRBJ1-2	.	TGTGCCAGCAGCTCCCGGGACACGGCATGGCCCCACTATGGCTACACCTTC	CASSSRDTAWPHYGYTF
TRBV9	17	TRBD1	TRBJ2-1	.	TGTGCCAGCAGCATCCGGACAGGGGAAAGACCGGGGAATGAGCAGTTCTTC	CASSIRTGERPGNEQFF
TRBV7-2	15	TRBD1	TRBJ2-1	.	TGTGCCAGCAGCACAGGGGTTGGGTCGTACAATGAGCAGTTCTTC	CASSTGVGSYNEQFF
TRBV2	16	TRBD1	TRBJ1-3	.	TGTGCCAGCGGGGGGCAGGGGGCTAGCTCTGGAAACACCATATATTTT	CASGGQGASSGNTIYF
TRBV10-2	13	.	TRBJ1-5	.	TGCGCCAGCGGCCGACTGTTCAATCAGCCCCAGCATTTT	CASGRLFNQPQHF
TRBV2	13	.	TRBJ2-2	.	TGTGCCAGCAGCCTAAGGGGCCCCGGGGAGCTGTTTTTT	CASSLRGPGELFF
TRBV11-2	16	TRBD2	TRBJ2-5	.	TGTGCCAGCAGCAGGACCGGGACTAGCGGACCCGGGGCCCAGTACTTC	CASSRTGTSGPGAQYF
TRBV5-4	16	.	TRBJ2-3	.	TGTGCCAGCAGCCCACAGGGAATAGGGGGCACAGATACGCAGTATTTT	CASSPQGIGGTDTQYF
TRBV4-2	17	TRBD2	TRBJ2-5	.	TGTGCCAGCAGCCATATCGAGGGACTAGCGGGTGTGGAGACCCAGTACTTC	CASSHIEGLAGVETQYF
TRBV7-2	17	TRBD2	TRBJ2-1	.	TGTGCCAGCAGCTTAGGGGCGGGGGGTAGCTCCTACAATGAGCAGTTCTTC	CASSLGAGGSSYNEQFF